This TCR beta chain derives from a study of T cell responses to AZD1222 COVID-19 vaccine. This clone was seen more than once but under ten times. Looked up from germline, CDR1 is MGHRA and CDR2 is YSYEKL. The J segment lost 4 bases and the V segment lost 4 bases, leaving 2 bases of the junction unmatched. The CDR3 runs to 13 residues. The repertoire was sequenced with immunoSEQ multiplex PCR; TCRdb's copy has only in-frame clones and lacks some. The sample lists more than 85,000 clones; 88% were seen once. The sample consisted of peripheral blood, taken on day 0 of AZD1222 vaccination. The clonotype originates from an adult in good health. The V gene is TRBV4-1, the J gene TRBJ1-2; 8 nucleotides line up with TRBD1. The chain's CDR3 is CASSPDRGYGYTF. The CDR3 bases are TGCGCCAGCAGCCCCGACAGGGGCTATGGCTACACCTTC.